This entry describes one TCR beta chain. The antigen is undetermined. With 60 Vbeta and 13 Jbeta primers, the PCR was carried out. Using immunoSEQ multiplex PCR, the repertoire was profiled, and TCRdb retains in-frame clones only, with some absent. Counted here are 130,000 or so clones, roughly 82% occurring once; the ten biggest clones make up roughly 3%. This specimen comes from a study of cytomegalovirus exposure and HLA in healthy donors. Study information: The Caucasian-associated ancestry cluster contained 81% of the 300 to 400 genotyped donors. Whole-study results and caveats: Earlier analysis looked at TCR beta V segments, and most were productive about 87% or about 30% of the time. The majority of TCR sequences were rare, yet some public TCRs appeared in many donors.

This CDR3 contains 13 residues. The V end was cut by 0 bases, the J end by 3 bases, with 5 bases between. Germline CDR1 LGHNA, CDR2 YSLEER. V usage is TRBV4-3 and J usage is TRBJ1-2; no clear D. This receptor was obtained from a woman aged 40-49 years in good health and CMV-seropositive. Source material: PBMCs. CDR3 protein: CASSQDADYGYTF. CDR3 DNA sequence: TGCGCCAGCAGCCAAGACGCGGACTATGGCTACACCTTC.